One and the same sample provided the 9 T cell receptor beta chains below, sequenced in a study of regulatory T cells in long-lasting Graves disease (TCRdb year 2021). Library preparation used multiplex PCR. Sequencing took place on an Illumina HiSeq 4000. TCR beta libraries were built with iRepertoire HTBI primers and Arm-PCR amplification of CDR3 regions. TCRdb cleaned the public reads at Q25 with fastp, built clones with MiXCR and kept in-frame beta chains. Rows merge per CDR3 protein into single entries with the most common DNA and genes. The sample yields hundreds of thousands of distinct CDR3 sequences; around 23% were counted once. In total, the top ten clones hold 14% of the sample. Reading the label with the study, this specimen's time point is: persistent/refractory GD, antithyroid drugs over 5 years with positive TRAb. For both TCR sequencing and RNA sequencing, RNA was extracted from PBMCs using TRIzol.

The starting material was peripheral blood mononuclear cells (PBMCs), obtained when the disease was refractory, from a patient treated with antithyroid drugs. The origin of the receptors is a female donor with Graves disease.

Of note for this clonotype: One junction end does not reproduce the germline sequence, and a read error may be involved. The chain links TRBV6-2 or TRBV6-3 to TRBJ2-5; D possibly uses TRBD1 or TRBD2 (5 bases each). The CDR3 has 14 residues. Germline V lookup: CDR1 MNHEY, CDR2 SVGEGT. CDR3 protein: CASRPPGRGEAQYF. For the CDR3, the DNA is TGTGCCAGCAGGCCTCCGGGACGCGGAGAGGCCCAGTACTTC.

This chain connects TRBV18 to TRBJ2-7, with D hard to call. This CDR3 is 17 amino acids long. CDR1 and CDR2 from the germline V gene are KGHSH and LQKENI. V lost 2 bases to trimming and J lost 0 bases, with 17 bases between them. The CDR3 spells CASSPDSTGPSSYEQYF. CDR3 in DNA: TGTGCCAGCTCACCAGACTCCACGGGCCCGAGCTCCTACGAGCAGTACTTC. Full variable domain (missing parts from reference TRBV18 and TRBJ2-7): NAGVMQNPRHLVRRRGQEARLRCSPMKGHSHVYWYRQLPEEGLKFMVYLQKENIIDESGMPKERFSAEFPKEGPSILRIQQVVRGDSAAYFCASSPDSTGPSSYEQYFGPGTRLTVT.

Comment on this clonotype: One end of the junction varies from germline; a read error may be responsible. The rearrangement uses TRBV19 and TRBJ2-2, with TRBD1 identical over 8 bases. The CDR3 is 16 residues long. Germline CDR1 is LNHDA and CDR2 is SQIVND (reference sequence). The CDR3 is CVSSPRTGRNTGELFF. DNA of the CDR3: TGTGTCAGTAGTCCGCGGACAGGGAGGAACACCGGGGAGCTGTTTTTT.

The sample holds a few counts of this clonotype. CDR3 coding DNA: TGCAGTGCTTCCCGGACAGGGGGCGATGAAAAACTGTTTTTT. This sequence encodes CSASRTGGDEKLFF. The gene calls are TRBV20-1 and TRBJ1-4, with 11 nucleotides matching TRBD1. There are 14 residues in the CDR3. The V gene end was trimmed by 5 bases and the J gene end by 6 bases; junction bases not matched to a gene: 5. Germline V lookup: CDR1 DFQATT, CDR2 SNEGSKA (reference sequence).

This clonotype has at least ten counts. J is TRBJ2-7 and V is TRBV2, with TRBD2 matching 13 bases. Per germline, CDR1 SNHLY and CDR2 FYNNEI. After removal of 7 bases from V and 2 bases from J, the junction contained 2 bases not matched to a gene. The CDR3 has 14 residues. The CDR3 reads CASNGLAGAYEQYF. CDR3 coding DNA: TGTGCCAGCAATGGACTAGCGGGAGCCTACGAGCAGTACTTC.

This clonotype was found once. A much larger clonotype is one base distant, so this may be a read error. The rearrangement links TRBV28 to TRBJ1-2; TRBD1 aligns across 9 bases. The V gene's germline CDR1 is MDHEN and CDR2 SYDVKM. V shed 5 bases, J shed 2 bases, and the junction held 12 bases outside the gene matches. The CDR3 length is 17 residues. This chain's CDR3 is CASSLIPPTGGNYGYTF. Written as DNA, the CDR3 is TGTGCCAGCAGTCTAATACCCCCCACAGGGGGCAACTATGGCTACACCTTC.

J is TRBJ1-5 and V is TRBV24-1; a possible D gene is TRBD1 (6 bases). Trimming cost V 9 bases and J 6 bases, with 14 bases left between them. The CDR3 consists of 13 residues. Per the germline V gene, CDR1 is KGHDR and CDR2 is SFDVKD. The CDR3 is CATAPGEGQPQHF. The CDR3 DNA follows: TGTGCCACCGCGCCAGGGGAAGGTCAGCCCCAGCATTTT.

This clonotype was seen a few times. The rearrangement links TRBV12-3 or TRBV12-4 to TRBJ2-1; 12 positions agree with TRBD2. After removal of 6 bases from V and 7 bases from J, the junction contained 10 bases not matched to a gene. CDR3 length equals 16 residues. CDR3 in DNA: TGTGCCAGCAGCCGGACTAGCGGGATAGTGTTGAATGAGCAGTTCTTC. Translating it yields CASSRTSGIVLNEQFF.

This clonotype has ten or more counts. The chain couples TRBV29-1 to TRBJ2-5, with D maybe TRBD2 (5 bases). Trimming took off 2 bases at V and 7 bases at J, with 5 bases between the two ends. The CDR3 consists of 10 residues. The germline V gene encodes CDR1 SQVTM and CDR2 ANQGSEA. The CDR3, as DNA: TGCAGCGTTGAACGGGGGACCCAGTACTTC. Translating gives CSVERGTQYF.